Below, 9 T cell receptor beta chains from the same sample are listed, as sequenced in a study of blood T cell repertoires in COVID-19. Generated by immunoSEQ multiplex PCR, the TCRdb table keeps only in-frame clones and is missing some. Of 80,000 to 100,000 clones listed, approximately 82% are singletons. Input material: peripheral blood. The receptors were sampled from a man between 65 and 85 years old with active or convalescent COVID-19.

The rearrangement joins TRBV4-1 to TRBJ2-2; perhaps TRBD1 as D (5 bases). CDR1 is MGHRA and CDR2 is YSYEKL in the germline V gene. The CDR3 totals 16 residues. Trimming left V 0 bases short and J 3 bases short, with 11 bases between. In nucleotides, the CDR3 is TGCGCCAGCAGCCAAGACGCGCAGGGATACACCGGGGAGCTGTTTTTT. As protein: CASSQDAQGYTGELFF.

J is TRBJ1-6 and V is TRBV15; perhaps TRBD1 as D (5 bases). Germline CDR1 LNHNV, CDR2 YYDKDF (reference sequence). CDR3 length equals 15 residues. V dropped 0 bases and J dropped 6 bases, with 9 bases sitting between them. CDR3 sequence (DNA): TGTGCCACCAGCAGAGACAGGGTGGCTAATTCACCCCTCCACTTT. As protein: CATSRDRVANSPLHF. The whole variable domain, filled in from reference TRBV15 and TRBJ1-6, reads DAMVIQNPRYQVTQFGKPVTLSCSQTLNHNVMYWYQQKSSQAPKLLFHYYDKDFNNEADTPDNFQSRRPNTSFCFLDIRSPGLGDTAMYLCATSRDRVANSPLHFGNGTRLTVT.

V gene TRBV6-2 or TRBV6-3 combines with J gene TRBJ1-1; D unresolved. V gave up 5 bases and J gave up 8 bases, with 18 bases separating them. Germline CDR1 and CDR2: MNHEY and SVGEGT. The CDR3 totals 14 residues. In nucleotides, the CDR3 is TGTGCCAGCAGTCGGCCAGGAACGATTAGAGAAGCTTTCTTT. Translation: CASSRPGTIREAFF.

The chain recombines TRBV25-1 with TRBJ2-7, with D unclear. The V and J ends lost 3 bases and 0 bases respectively, with 6 bases between them. Germline V lookup: CDR1 MGHDK, CDR2 SYGVNS. This CDR3 is built from 13 residues. The CDR3 reads CASSDGDSYEQYF. The CDR3 nucleotides read TGTGCCAGCAGTGATGGAGACTCCTACGAGCAGTACTTC.

The CDR3 region has the DNA TGTGCCAGCAGGTGGGGCGAGTTAAGTGAAGCTTTCTTT. This codes for CASRWGELSEAFF. The V gene is TRBV12-3 or TRBV12-4, the J gene TRBJ1-1; possibly TRBD1 for D (5 bases). Trimming cost V 6 bases and J 7 bases, with 15 bases left between them. The CDR3 spans 13 residues.

V is TRBV29-1 and J is TRBJ1-2; 8 nucleotides line up with TRBD1. V lost 6 bases and J lost 6; bases outside the gene matches: 3. The CDR3 runs to 11 residues. CDR1 is SQVTM, CDR2 ANQGSEA, per germline. CDR3 nucleotide sequence: TGCAGCGTCCAGGGGGCGGATGGCTACACCTTC. Protein sequence: CSVQGADGYTF.

V is TRBV6-5 and J is TRBJ2-7, with D perhaps matching TRBD2 (7 bases). Trimming pared 2 bases from V and 5 bases from J, leaving 19 bases between. The CDR3 covers 16 residues. The germline gives CDR1 MNHEY, CDR2 SVGAGI. The CDR3, as DNA: TGTGCCAGCAGTTACGGAGGGGGGGCCTTGATCCACGAGCAGTACTTC. As protein: CASSYGGGALIHEQYF.

The chain joins TRBV5-4 to TRBJ2-3; D is undetermined. Germline lookup yields CDR1 SGHNT and CDR2 YYREEE (reference sequence). The V end lost 0 bases, the J end lost 4 bases, and 12 bases lay between the germline ends. This CDR3 contains 15 residues. In DNA form, the CDR3 reads TGTGCCAGCAGCTTGGCCCGAGAGTCCGCAGATACGCAGTATTTT. Its protein is CASSLARESADTQYF.

This chain links TRBV5-6 with TRBJ1-2; D is undetermined. From germline, CDR1 is SGHDT and CDR2 YYEEEE. The CDR3 has 13 amino acids. Trimming took off 3 bases at V and 4 bases at J, with 10 bases between the two ends. The CDR3 spells CASSSGAGYGYTF. CDR3 nucleotides: TGTGCCAGCAGCTCAGGCGCGGGCTATGGCTACACCTTC.